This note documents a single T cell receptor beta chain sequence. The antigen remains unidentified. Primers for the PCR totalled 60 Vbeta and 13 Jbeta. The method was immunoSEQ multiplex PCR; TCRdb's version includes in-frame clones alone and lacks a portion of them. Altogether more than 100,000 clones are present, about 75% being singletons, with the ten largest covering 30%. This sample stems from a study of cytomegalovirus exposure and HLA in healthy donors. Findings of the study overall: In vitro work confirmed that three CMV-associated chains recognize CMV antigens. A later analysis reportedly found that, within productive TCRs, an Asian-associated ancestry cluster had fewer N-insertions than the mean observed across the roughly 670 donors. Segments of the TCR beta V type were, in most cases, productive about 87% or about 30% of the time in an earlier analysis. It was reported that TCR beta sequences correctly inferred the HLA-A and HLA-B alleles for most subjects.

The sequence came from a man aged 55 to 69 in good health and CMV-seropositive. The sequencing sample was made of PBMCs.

This CDR3 reads CASSHILAGAVTDTQYF. CDR3 in DNA: TGCGCCAGCAGCCACATACTAGCGGGGGCTGTCACAGATACGCAGTATTTT. This rearrangement joins TRBV4-1 to TRBJ2-3; 11 bases match TRBD2. This CDR3 comprises 17 residues. Germline V gene sequence: CDR1 MGHRA, CDR2 YSYEKL. Unmatched junction bases numbered 7, after V lost 3 bases and J lost 2 bases.